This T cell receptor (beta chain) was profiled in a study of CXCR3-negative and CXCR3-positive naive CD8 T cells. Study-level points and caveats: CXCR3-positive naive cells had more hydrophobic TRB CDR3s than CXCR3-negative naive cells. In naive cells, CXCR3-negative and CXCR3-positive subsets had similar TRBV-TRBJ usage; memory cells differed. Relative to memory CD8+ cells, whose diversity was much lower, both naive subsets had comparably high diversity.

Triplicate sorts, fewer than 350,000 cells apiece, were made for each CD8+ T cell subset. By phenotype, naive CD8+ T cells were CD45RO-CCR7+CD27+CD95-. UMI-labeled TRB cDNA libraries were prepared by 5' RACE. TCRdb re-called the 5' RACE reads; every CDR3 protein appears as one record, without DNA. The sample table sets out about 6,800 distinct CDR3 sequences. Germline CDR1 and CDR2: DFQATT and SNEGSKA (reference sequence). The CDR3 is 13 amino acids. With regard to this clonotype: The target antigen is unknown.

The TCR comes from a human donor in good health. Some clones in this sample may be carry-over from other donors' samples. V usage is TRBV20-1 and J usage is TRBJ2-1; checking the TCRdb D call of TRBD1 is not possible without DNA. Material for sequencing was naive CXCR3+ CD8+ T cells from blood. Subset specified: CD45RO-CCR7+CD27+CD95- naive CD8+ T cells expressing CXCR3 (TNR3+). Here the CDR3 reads CSARGGDPNEQFF.